This T cell receptor (beta chain) originates from a study of blood T cell repertoires in COVID-19. For the study at large: Samples of COVID-19 (acute and convalescent) were obtained from the United States, Italy and Spain. PBMCs, B-cell-depleted T cells, or T cells were the source of the cDNA or gDNA that made up the material.

Original methodology: Reference gene primer amplification yielded estimated nucleated cell counts. Measured with immunoSEQ multiplex PCR; TCRdb has only the in-frame clones, and not every one. Clone size and V and J calls were adopted from that table, with D and trimming inferred from the DNA. The data show about 180,000 clones, more than 75% seen once. Patients from Seattle were sampled longitudinally, starting during active infection. Germline V lookup: CDR1 SGHAT, CDR2 FQDESV (reference sequence). V lost 8 bases and J 8 bases, leaving 10 bases between the germline ends. This CDR3 is 11 amino acids long.

This TCR derives from a person aged 70 to 85 with COVID-19, enrolled during active disease. Sequenced input: peripheral blood. The rearrangement joins TRBV11-1 to TRBJ2-1; D possibly corresponds to TRBD2 (5 bases). The CDR3: CASPPRDEQFF. In DNA, the CDR3 is TGTGCCAGCCCCCCGAGGGATGAGCAGTTCTTC.